The clone carrying this TCR beta chain was picked up a small number of times. This sample was included in a study of CD8+ T cells in alopecia areata. The wider study: For the treated group, dosing was oral tofacitinib at 5 to 10 mg twice daily.

V lost 5 bases and J lost 0; bases outside the gene matches: 6. CDR3 length: 15 residues. The germline V gene encodes CDR1 SEHNR and CDR2 FQNEAQ (reference sequence). Sorted populations comprised CD4+ and CD8+ T cells obtained from PBMCs. Investigators isolated RNA and reverse transcribed it into cDNA to act as the sequencing template. Method: immunoSEQ multiplex PCR; TCRdb's copy keeps in-frame clones and lacks some. The sample yields 75,000 to 100,000 clones, around 45% seen once. Sample: CD4+ T cells sorted from blood. The clonotype comes from a human donor with alopecia areata. The rearrangement links TRBV7-9 to TRBJ2-7; TRBD1 aligns across 8 bases. The CDR3 DNA is TGTGCCAGCAGCCCACCCGGGACAGGCTCCTACGAGCAGTACTTC. Protein sequence: CASSPPGTGSYEQYF.